These T cell receptor beta chains were read from a single sample in a study of blood T cell repertoires in COVID-19. Only in-frame clones appear in the TCRdb table, and some are missing; sequencing was by immunoSEQ multiplex PCR. The sample lists 200,000 to 250,000 clones, more than 70% occurring once. The sample was peripheral blood. Receptors were obtained from a man aged 45-60 years with active or convalescent COVID-19. Each CDR3 is given with its conserved first and last residue. The D gene is left open where the match is weak. The size field is filled for only some rows; it gives once, few, many or a size class.

>-|TRBD1|TRBJ2-1|TRBV11-2
CASSIRRQGNEQFF
TGTGCCAGCAGCATTCGAAGACAGGGTAATGAGCAGTTCTTC
>once|-|TRBJ1-1|TRBV11-3
CASSARPGSEAFF
TGTGCCAGCAGCGCCCGCCCAGGGTCTGAAGCTTTCTTT
>-|-|TRBJ2-1|TRBV6-5
CASRGPGINNEQFF
TGTGCCAGCAGGGGGCCAGGGATAAACAATGAGCAGTTCTTC
>few|-|TRBJ2-7|TRBV19
CASSIGPPQIYEQYF
TGTGCCAGTAGTATTGGTCCCCCGCAGATCTACGAGCAGTACTTC
>-|-|TRBJ2-5|TRBV10-2
CASSEPDSVQETQYF
TGCGCCAGCAGTGAGCCGGACAGCGTTCAAGAGACCCAGTACTTC
>-|-|TRBJ2-1|TRBV10-2
CASSEVAPAYNEQFF
TGCGCCAGCAGTGAAGTAGCGCCCGCGTACAATGAGCAGTTCTTC
>-|-|TRBJ2-5|TRBV20-1
CSASIRERSQVQETQYF
TGCAGTGCTAGTATAAGGGAACGGTCACAGGTCCAAGAGACCCAGTACTTC
>-|TRBD1|TRBJ2-2|TRBV7-2
CASSSTGDRDGTGELFF
TGTGCCAGCAGCTCAACCGGGGACAGGGACGGTACCGGGGAGCTGTTTTTT
>-|TRBD2|TRBJ2-1|TRBV7-2
CASSLGGLAGGYNEQFF
TGTGCCAGCAGCCTAGGAGGACTAGCGGGAGGGTACAATGAGCAGTTCTTC
>-|TRBD2|TRBJ2-1|TRBV25-1
CASSLTGTSGEQQFF
TGTGCCAGCAGTCTTACCGGGACTAGCGGGGAGCAGCAGTTCTTC
>-|-|TRBJ2-1|TRBV18
CASSPQGLYNEQFF
TGTGCCAGCTCACCACAGGGACTCTACAATGAGCAGTTCTTC
>-|-|TRBJ1-5|TRBV28
CASSFRTGISNQPQHF
TGTGCCAGCAGCTTCAGGACGGGGATTAGCAATCAGCCCCAGCATTTT
>-|TRBD2|TRBJ2-3|TRBV28
CASSPGAGGITDTQYF
TGTGCCAGCAGTCCCGGGGCGGGAGGCATCACAGATACGCAGTATTTT
>-|-|TRBJ1-5|TRBV6-2/TRBV6-3
CASSSTQFYSNQPQHF
TGTGCCAGCAGTTCCACCCAGTTTTATAGCAATCAGCCCCAGCATTTT